One sample yielded the 23 T cell receptor beta chains listed below, sequenced in a study of cytomegalovirus exposure and HLA in healthy donors (dated by TCRdb to between 2016 and 2019). Receptor amplification or capture employed the immunoSEQ multiplex PCR assay. A mixture of 60 forward primers for TCR Vbeta segments and 13 reverse primers for TCR Jbeta segments was used in the multiplex PCR. The table was pulled from immuneACCESS by TCRdb, which kept in-frame rearrangements only. Such tables lose some clones; where checked, under half of the loss comes from unresolved V genes, and the rest has no known cause. Present in this sample are about 160,000 clones, around 77% of which were seen just once. The leading ten clones occupy roughly 1.4% of the sample. Sequenced: PBMCs. The source of these receptors is a man aged 35-49 years in good health and CMV-seronegative.

This clone was seen once. The gene calls are TRBV28 and TRBJ2-6; 14 nucleotides match TRBD2. Trimming at V came to 6 bases and at J to 0 bases, leaving 4 bases not matched to a gene. Germline CDR1 and CDR2: MDHEN and SYDVKM. The CDR3 covers 18 residues. The CDR3 sequence is CASRPGLAGASGANVLTF. CDR3 sequence (DNA): TGTGCCAGCAGACCGGGACTAGCGGGAGCCTCTGGGGCCAACGTCCTGACTTTC.

The J gene is TRBJ2-1, the V gene TRBV5-6; D is possibly TRBD2 (6 bases). This CDR3 comprises 16 residues. Germline CDR1 SGHDT, CDR2 YYEEEE. The germline V and J ends were trimmed by 4 bases and 0 bases, with 14 bases remaining between them. For the CDR3, the DNA is TGTGCCAGCAGCCCCCGGGACTCCAGCTCCTACAATGAGCAGTTCTTC. This codes for CASSPRDSSSYNEQFF.

V is TRBV5-4 and J is TRBJ2-1, with D tentatively TRBD2 (5 bases). Germline lookup yields CDR1 SGHNT and CDR2 YYREEE (reference sequence). Trimming removed 4 bases from V and 3 bases from J, with 20 bases in between. The CDR3 length is 17 residues. CDR3 sequence: CASSPPLSGGIYNEQFF. CDR3 nucleotide sequence: TGTGCCAGCAGCCCACCATTAAGCGGAGGAATCTACAATGAGCAGTTCTTC.

The chain links TRBV19 to TRBJ2-1, with D perhaps TRBD1 (5 bases). Germline lookup yields CDR1 LNHDA and CDR2 SQIVND (reference sequence). V was clipped by 7 bases and J by 4 bases, with 17 bases between them. The CDR3 has 15 amino acids. CDR3 DNA sequence: TGTGCCAGTAAACAGGATATACGGGCTTACAATGAGCAGTTCTTC. This sequence encodes CASKQDIRAYNEQFF. The full variable domain, in which reference TRBV19 and TRBJ2-1 provide the parts outside the CDR3, is DGGITQSPKYLFRKEGQNVTLSCEQNLNHDAMYWYRQDPGQGLRLIYYSQIVNDFQKGDIAEGYSVSREKKESFPLTVTSAQKNPTAFYLCASKQDIRAYNEQFFGPGTRLTVL.

The DNA for the CDR3 is TGTGCCAGCAGCAAGTCCCCCTTGACTAGCGGGAGAACAGATACGCAGTATTTT. This codes for CASSKSPLTSGRTDTQYF. The chain links TRBV21-1 to TRBJ2-3; TRBD2, the D gene given by the table, was not confirmed from the DNA. TRBV21-1 is reported as a pseudogene. The CDR3 spans 18 residues.

This chain joins TRBV6-5 and TRBJ1-3; D remains unclear. The CDR3 consists of 11 residues. Trimming left V 5 bases short and J 4 bases short, with 3 bases between. Germline V gene data show CDR1 as MNHEY and CDR2 as SVGAGI. The CDR3 region has the DNA TGTGCCAGCAGTCAAGGAAACACCATATATTTT. It yields the protein CASSQGNTIYF.

The rearrangement joins TRBV5-4 to TRBJ2-7, with a weak D call TRBD1 (6 bases). Trimming cost V 3 bases and J 3 bases, with 16 bases left between them. The V gene's germline CDR1 is SGHNT and CDR2 YYREEE (reference sequence). The CDR3 length is 15 residues. Here the CDR3 DNA reads TGTGCCAGCAGCTCTCGGGACAACGGAGGCTACGAGCAGTACTTC. It encodes CASSSRDNGGYEQYF.

The chain recombines TRBV6-1 with TRBJ1-1, with TRBD1 identical over 10 bases. J gave up 11 bases and V 2 bases, and 14 bases lay outside the gene matches. The germline CDR1 and CDR2 sequences are MNHNS and SASEGT. The CDR3 totals 16 residues. In DNA form, the CDR3 reads TGTGCCAGCAGTGAACCTACACCCACCGGGACAGGGGATGCTTTCTTT. Translated, it gives CASSEPTPTGTGDAFF.

The J gene is TRBJ2-7, the V gene TRBV28, with a tentative D call TRBD2 (5 bases). The CDR3 has 13 amino acids. Germline CDR1 MDHEN, CDR2 SYDVKM. V lost 2 bases to trimming and J lost 5 bases, with 10 bases between them. The DNA for the CDR3 is TGTGCCAGCAGTTTAGGGAGTGGGGACGAGCAGTACTTC. Amino acid sequence: CASSLGSGDEQYF.

The chain is built from TRBV27 and TRBJ2-3; D may be TRBD2 (5 bases). Trimming took 2 bases from V and 3 from J, leaving 6 bases between them. CDR1 and CDR2 (germline): MNHEY, SMNVEV (reference sequence). This CDR3 is built from 13 residues. CDR3 sequence (DNA): TGTGCCAGCAGTTTAAAGCGGACAGATACGCAGTATTTT. This gives the protein CASSLKRTDTQYF.

The rearrangement links TRBV6-1 to TRBJ1-2; no clear D. The CDR3 is 14 amino acids. Trimming removed 6 bases at V and 0 bases at J, with 11 bases between. CDR1 is MNHNS and CDR2 is SASEGT in the germline V gene. In DNA form, the CDR3 reads TGTGCCAGCAGCGGGAGCAGAGCTAACTATGGCTACACCTTC. It translates to CASSGSRANYGYTF.

This clone showed up just once. The chain combines TRBV5-1 with TRBJ2-5; D ambiguous. The end of the DNA fits TRBJ2-7 better, so the J call may be wrong. The CDR3 loop spans 13 amino acids. The V gene's germline CDR1 is SGHRS and CDR2 YFSETQ. The CDR3 sequence: CASSPLTIHEQYF. The CDR3 nucleotides read TGCGCCAGCAGCCCCCTGACAATCCACGAGCAGTACTTC.

This chain connects TRBV18 to TRBJ2-2, with a tentative D call TRBD2 (6 bases). The V and J ends lost 6 bases and 5 bases respectively, with 13 bases between them. Per the germline V gene, CDR1 is KGHSH and CDR2 is LQKENI. This CDR3 has 14 amino acids. The CDR3 loop is CASSVAGGTGELFF. The DNA for the CDR3 is TGTGCCAGCTCCGTCGCCGGAGGGACCGGGGAGCTGTTTTTT.

This chain uses TRBV28 with TRBJ2-4; no clear D gene. CDR3 size: 16 residues. Trimming cost V 5 bases and J 0 bases, with 14 bases left between them. Germline V gene data show CDR1 as MDHEN and CDR2 as SYDVKM. The CDR3 spells CASSTRWRLAKNIQYF. CDR3 nucleotide sequence: TGTGCCAGCAGTACCCGGTGGCGGCTAGCCAAAAACATTCAGTACTTC.

The table lists this clone with a few counts. The chain joins TRBV10-3 to TRBJ1-2, with 10 positions matching TRBD1. Germline assignment: CDR1 ENHRY and CDR2 SYGVKD. Trimming took 2 bases from V and 4 from J; bases not matched to a gene: 1. The CDR3 runs to 14 residues. CDR3 amino acids: CAISERTGGYGYTF. In nucleotides, the CDR3 is TGTGCCATCAGTGAGAGGACAGGGGGCTATGGCTACACCTTC.

The chain employs TRBV7-7 and TRBJ2-2; no clear D gene. The CDR3 covers 13 residues. V was pared by 6 bases and J by 3 bases, with 8 bases between. Germline CDR1 reads SSHAT; CDR2 reads FNYEAQ (reference sequence). This CDR3 reads CASSLQDTGELFF. In nucleotides, the CDR3 is TGTGCCAGCAGTCTGCAGGACACCGGGGAGCTGTTTTTT.

The chain uses TRBV7-9 and TRBJ1-1; no reliable D call. Trimming took off 0 bases at V and 9 bases at J, with 11 bases between the two ends. The CDR3 is made up of 13 amino acids. CDR1 SEHNR and CDR2 FQNEAQ come from the germline V gene (reference sequence). CDR3 in DNA: TGTGCCAGCAGCTTAGCCCGGAGCGGGAAAGCTTTCTTT. Residues: CASSLARSGKAFF.

The chain links TRBV11-1 to TRBJ2-2; maybe TRBD1 (6 bases). The germline CDR1 and CDR2 sequences are SGHAT and FQDESV (reference sequence). The CDR3 runs 16 residues. V lost 1 base, J lost 1 base, and 10 bases lay in between. CDR3 amino acids: CASSLGPGVNTGELFF. The CDR3 nucleotides read TGTGCCAGCAGCTTAGGGCCAGGGGTGAACACCGGGGAGCTGTTTTTT.

This clone was seen a few times. V and J are TRBV30 and TRBJ2-7; D might be TRBD2 (7 bases). V was shortened by 2 bases and J by 5 bases, with 28 bases between the two germline ends. CDR1 GTSNPN and CDR2 SVGIG come from the germline V gene (reference sequence). The CDR3 is 18 residues long. Here the CDR3 reads CAWSLGQSRTRVLHEQYF. DNA for the CDR3: TGTGCCTGGAGTCTGGGACAATCCCGGACTAGAGTCCTCCACGAGCAGTACTTC.

This clone came up a few times. In DNA form, the CDR3 reads TGTGCCAGCAGTTCCCCTCCACAGGGGGCGAGGACAGATACGCAGTATTTT. Residues: CASSSPPQGARTDTQYF. The J gene is TRBJ2-3, the V gene TRBV28; 9 nucleotides agree with TRBD1. Trimming took 4 bases from V and 3 from J; bases not matched to a gene: 11. CDR3 length: 17 amino acids. Germline V gives CDR1 MDHEN, CDR2 SYDVKM. Supplemented by reference TRBV28 and TRBJ2-3, the full variable domain reads DVKVTQSSRYLVKRTGEKVFLECVQDMDHENMFWYRQDPGLGLRLIYFSYDVKMKEKGDIPEGYSVSREKKERFSLILESASTNQTSMYLCASSSPPQGARTDTQYFGPGTRLTVL.

The gene calls are TRBV27 and TRBJ2-5, with 10 nucleotides matching TRBD2. This CDR3 has 18 residues. CDR1 and CDR2 (germline): MNHEY, SMNVEV (reference sequence). V lost 2 bases to trimming and J lost 3 bases; unmatched junction nucleotides: 12. The CDR3 protein is CASSLRTPDLAGEETQYF. CDR3 bases: TGTGCCAGCAGTTTAAGGACTCCCGACCTAGCGGGAGAAGAGACCCAGTACTTC.

This rearrangement joins TRBV29-1 to TRBJ2-1, with 10 bases identical to TRBD1. After removal of 7 bases from V and 7 bases from J, the junction contained 4 bases not matched to a gene. The CDR3 sequence is 12 residues long. The germline V gene encodes CDR1 SQVTM and CDR2 ANQGSEA. CDR3 in amino acids: CSAQGQGNEQFF. Written as DNA, the CDR3 is TGCAGCGCCCAGGGACAGGGGAATGAGCAGTTCTTC.

This rearrangement joins TRBV5-5 to TRBJ2-5; a weak D match, TRBD2 (5 bases). This CDR3 comprises 13 residues. Germline V gene sequence: CDR1 SGHKS, CDR2 YYEKEE (reference sequence). V shed 2 bases and J shed 5 bases, with 10 bases lying between them. As DNA, the CDR3 is TGTGCCAGCAGCTTACGGGAAGGGGAGACCCAGTACTTC. Translated: CASSLREGETQYF. Variable domain in full (rest from reference TRBV5-5 and TRBJ2-5): DAGVTQSPTHLIKTRGQQVTLRCSPISGHKSVSWYQQVLGQGPQFIFQYYEKEERGRGNFPDRFSARQFPNYSSELNVNALLLGDSALYLCASSLREGETQYFGPGTRLLVL.